The 21 T cell receptor beta chains listed next were all sequenced from one sample in a study of human versus mouse CDR3 diversity and MHC coevolution (dated by TCRdb to the late 2010s). Libraries were prepared through the immunoSEQ multiplex PCR assay. TCRdb took this table from immuneACCESS and kept in-frame rearrangements with V and J called. Such tables lack part of the clones; where checked against another copy, unresolved V genes explain under half of the gap, and the rest is unexplained. The sample yields approximately 81,000 clones; around 93% were counted once. The ten largest clones capture 1.3% to 1.5% of the sample. Material for sequencing was naive CD4+ T cells from blood. Reading the label with the study, this specimen's cell subset or site is: CD45RO-negative CD62L-positive naive CD4 T cells. The receptors shown here come from a person between 25 and 70 years old in good health.

The rearrangement uses TRBV11-1 and TRBJ2-5; TRBD2 agrees at 8 bases. The J call may be in error: the DNA end matches TRBJ2-7 better. Germline assignment: CDR1 SGHAT and CDR2 FQDESV (reference sequence). This CDR3 spans 15 amino acids. CDR3 sequence (DNA): TGTGCCAGCAGGTTTAGCGGGACGAGATACTACGAGCAGTACTTC. Its translation is CASRFSGTRYYEQYF.

The chain links TRBV19 to TRBJ2-5; D is undetermined. The DNA matches TRBJ2-7 better at its end, which makes the J call doubtful. The CDR3 is 14 residues long. Germline V gives CDR1 LNHDA, CDR2 SQIVND (reference sequence). This CDR3 is CASSIEGSPSEQYF. The CDR3 DNA is TGTGCCAGTAGTATAGAGGGCAGCCCGTCCGAGCAGTACTTC.

The CDR3 DNA reads as TGTGCCAGCCAGTCACAGGTCGGTTACGAGCAGTACTTC. Translating gives CASQSQVGYEQYF. The chain employs TRBV6-1 and TRBJ2-5, with D maybe TRBD1 (5 bases). TRBJ2-7 explains the end of the DNA better; the J call may be wrong. CDR1 is MNHNS, CDR2 SASEGT, per germline. This CDR3 contains 13 residues.

This chain uses TRBV7-3 with TRBJ2-6; no reliable D call. The CDR3 is 14 amino acids. Trimming shortened V by 6 bases and J by 0 bases, and 6 bases separated the two germline ends. Germline loops: CDR1 SGHTA, CDR2 FQGTGA. The CDR3 sequence: CASRSSSGANVLTF. The CDR3 nucleotides read TGTGCCAGCAGAAGTAGCTCTGGGGCCAACGTCCTGACTTTC.

The V call is TRBV5-4, the J call TRBJ2-7, with 14 bases that match TRBD2. Germline CDR1 reads SGHNT; CDR2 reads YYREEE (reference sequence). V gave up 5 bases and J gave up 3 bases; unmatched junction bases: 4. This CDR3 spans 15 amino acids. DNA of the CDR3: TGTGCCAGCAGGTCCGGGACTAGCGGGGGCTACGAGCAGTACTTC. Its translation: CASRSGTSGGYEQYF.

J is TRBJ2-3 and V is TRBV18; 10 bases fit TRBD2. Trimming cost V 3 bases and J 0 bases; bases outside gene matches: 3. The CDR3 extends over 16 amino acids. CDR1 and CDR2 from the germline V gene are KGHSH and LQKENI. In DNA form, the CDR3 reads TGTGCCAGCTCACCCGGACTAGCGGATAGCACAGATACGCAGTATTTT. Its translation is CASSPGLADSTDTQYF.

There are a few counts of this clone. The chain joins TRBV10-3 to TRBJ2-7; the D gene is possibly TRBD1 (6 bases). This CDR3 contains 14 residues. V was pared by 6 bases and J by 3 bases, with 15 bases between. Looked up from germline, CDR1 is ENHRY and CDR2 is SYGVKD. CDR3 bases: TGTGCCATCAGGGACAGAATGGATCACTACGAGCAGTACTTC. Translated, it gives CAIRDRMDHYEQYF.

The chain combines TRBV10-3 with TRBJ1-5; D unresolved. Trimming removed 6 bases from V and 2 bases from J, with 8 bases in between. This CDR3 contains 13 residues. Germline V gene lookup returns CDR1 ENHRY and CDR2 SYGVKD. The CDR3 bases are TGTGCCATCAGGCCGGAGGGCAATCAGCCCCAGCATTTT. It translates to CAIRPEGNQPQHF.

CDR3 sequence (DNA): TGTGCCAGCTCTCCGCCGCGGAGGAAGGGAAGAAGCTCCTACGAGCAGTACTTC. Translation gives CASSPPRRKGRSSYEQYF. This sequence joins TRBV18 and TRBJ2-5, with a weak D call TRBD2 (5 bases). Near its end, the DNA agrees better with TRBJ2-7, so the J call may be wrong. Germline V gene data show CDR1 as KGHSH and CDR2 as LQKENI. This CDR3 spans 18 amino acids.

This chain connects TRBV7-8 to TRBJ2-4, with TRBD1 identical over 9 bases. The CDR3 has 15 residues. Unmatched junction bases numbered 10, after V lost 5 bases and J lost 8 bases. CDR1 SGHVS and CDR2 FQNEAQ come from the germline V gene. CDR3 bases: TGTGCCAGCAGCACAGACAGGGGGAGGGGAGACATTCAGTACTTC. This translates into CASSTDRGRGDIQYF.

The chain uses TRBV5-1 and TRBJ2-7; 7 nucleotides match TRBD2. The CDR3 sequence is 15 residues long. V dropped 9 bases and J dropped 1; count of bases not matched to a gene: 13. The germline CDR1 and CDR2 sequences are SGHRS and YFSETQ. CDR3 nucleotides: TGCGCCACTAGAAGGGCTAGCGGAGATTCCTACGAGCAGTACTTC. This codes for CATRRASGDSYEQYF.

The chain recombines TRBV28 with TRBJ2-7; perhaps TRBD2 as D (6 bases). Germline V gene data show CDR1 as MDHEN and CDR2 as SYDVKM. Between the trimmed V and J ends, which lost 7 bases and 5 bases, there was a span of 18 bases. The CDR3 contains 14 residues. The chain's CDR3 is CASTVGWTTDEQYF. In nucleotides, the CDR3 is TGTGCCAGCACTGTAGGTTGGACTACCGACGAGCAGTACTTC.

The rearrangement joins TRBV7-8 to TRBJ2-1; the D gene is possibly TRBD2 (5 bases). The CDR3 has 17 residues. Per germline, CDR1 SGHVS and CDR2 FQNEAQ. V was shortened by 1 base and J by 6 bases, with 19 bases between the two germline ends. CDR3: CASSLGTYLEGPNEQFF. CDR3 in DNA: TGTGCCAGCAGCTTAGGGACTTATCTAGAAGGGCCCAATGAGCAGTTCTTC. The full variable domain, completed using reference TRBV7-8 and TRBJ2-1, is GAGVSQSPRYKVAKRGQDVALRCDPISGHVSLFWYQQALGQGPEFLTYFQNEAQLDKSGLPSDRFFAERPEGSVSTLKIQRTQQEDSAVYLCASSLGTYLEGPNEQFFGPGTRLTVL.

The chain has TRBV30 and TRBJ2-7; possibly TRBD1 for D (5 bases). The CDR3 is 13 amino acids. Germline V gene lookup returns CDR1 GTSNPN and CDR2 SVGIG (reference sequence). V dropped 7 bases and J dropped 0 bases, with 13 bases sitting between them. The CDR3 region is CASSKGASYEQYF. The CDR3, as DNA: TGTGCCTCCTCAAAAGGGGCCTCCTACGAGCAGTACTTC.

This clone was seen only once. The chain uses TRBV7-2 and TRBJ1-1; D is possibly TRBD1 (5 bases). Trimming shortened V by 1 base and J by 3 bases, and 9 bases separated the two germline ends. This CDR3 has 14 amino acids. Germline V gene lookup returns CDR1 SGHTA and CDR2 FQGNSA. The CDR3 nucleotides read TGTGCCAGCAGCTTAGTCAGGGTGGACACTGAAGCTTTCTTT. This encodes CASSLVRVDTEAFF.

The J gene is TRBJ2-1, the V gene TRBV7-9; 13 bases map to TRBD2. V lost 5 bases and J lost 0; bases outside the gene matches: 10. This CDR3 region has 19 residues. CDR1 and CDR2 (germline): SEHNR, FQNEAQ (reference sequence). The CDR3 DNA reads as TGTGCCAGCAGCCCCCGGGTACTAGCGGGAGGGCCCTCCTACAATGAGCAGTTCTTC. This sequence encodes CASSPRVLAGGPSYNEQFF. Based on the CDR3 plus reference TRBV7-9 and TRBJ2-1, the full variable domain is DTGVSQNPRHKITKRGQNVTFRCDPISEHNRLYWYRQTLGQGPEFLTYFQNEAQLEKSRLLSDRFSAERPKGSFSTLEIQRTEQGDSAMYLCASSPRVLAGGPSYNEQFFGPGTRLTVL.

This chain links TRBV7-8 with TRBJ1-3; 9 bases align to TRBD1. The V and J ends lost 5 bases and 3 bases, in that order; junction bases with no gene match: 2. Germline lookup yields CDR1 SGHVS and CDR2 FQNEAQ. The CDR3 spans 14 residues. The CDR3 DNA reads as TGTGCCAGCAGCCGGACAGGGGATGGAAACACCATATATTTT. Amino acid sequence: CASSRTGDGNTIYF.

V is TRBV5-6 and J is TRBJ1-1; 10 bases map to TRBD1. From germline, CDR1 is SGHDT and CDR2 YYEEEE. The CDR3 runs 15 residues. The trim removed 4 bases at V and 3 bases at J, leaving 6 bases unmatched. In nucleotides, the CDR3 is TGTGCCAGCAGCCTAGTGGACAGGGGGGACACTGAAGCTTTCTTT. It yields the protein CASSLVDRGDTEAFF.

This chain uses TRBV18 with TRBJ2-7, with 9 bases aligning to TRBD1. Per germline, CDR1 KGHSH and CDR2 LQKENI. V shed 5 bases and J 1 base; nucleotides not matched to a gene: 6. This CDR3 is 15 amino acids long. CDR3: CASSSGTGTSYEQYF. CDR3 DNA sequence: TGTGCCAGCTCATCGGGGACAGGGACTTCCTACGAGCAGTACTTC. Looking up the rest from reference TRBV18 and TRBJ2-7 gives the full variable domain: NAGVMQNPRHLVRRRGQEARLRCSPMKGHSHVYWYRQLPEEGLKFMVYLQKENIIDESGMPKERFSAEFPKEGPSILRIQQVVRGDSAAYFCASSSGTGTSYEQYFGPGTRLTVT.

The chain links TRBV14 to TRBJ2-5; D possibly corresponds to TRBD1 (5 bases). The V end was cut by 6 bases, the J end by 11 bases, with 34 bases between. The CDR3 sequence is 18 residues long. The germline gives CDR1 SGHDN, CDR2 FVKESK. CDR3 region: CASSPGWMGSAIHREQYF. CDR3 coding DNA: TGTGCCAGCAGTCCAGGGTGGATGGGCAGTGCGATTCATCGAGAGCAGTACTTC.

This rearrangement joins TRBV7-9 to TRBJ2-7; unclear D gene. Trimming stripped 5 bases from V and 0 bases from J, with 20 bases between. CDR1 and CDR2 from the germline V gene are SEHNR and FQNEAQ (reference sequence). The CDR3 is made up of 17 amino acids. CDR3 in DNA: TGTGCCAGCAGCCCATCGGCGGAAGATACGAGCTCCTACGAGCAGTACTTC. This codes for CASSPSAEDTSSYEQYF. Supplemented by reference TRBV7-9 and TRBJ2-7, the full variable domain reads DTGVSQNPRHKITKRGQNVTFRCDPISEHNRLYWYRQTLGQGPEFLTYFQNEAQLEKSRLLSDRFSAERPKGSFSTLEIQRTEQGDSAMYLCASSPSAEDTSSYEQYFGPGTRLTVT.